This T cell receptor beta chain was obtained from a study of T cell responses to AZD1222 COVID-19 vaccine. Study in general: The study pooled second doses at about 4 or about 12 weeks. Study-wide results and limits: Vaccine-associated CD4 TCRs ranged over spike, dominating at 160-218 and 743-854. Baseline seropositivity characterized only a handful of AZD1222 recipients. Two AZD1222 administrations were followed by greater Spike-specific TCR breadth and depth.

The CDR3 runs 13 residues. CDR1 MDHEN and CDR2 SYDVKM come from the germline V gene. The V gene lost 7 bases and the J gene lost 4 bases, with 13 bases spanning the gap. Libraries were prepared by immunoSEQ multiplex PCR; TCRdb keeps only in-frame clonotypes and omits some of them. The table lists approximately 94,000 clones, 80% to 95% of them singletons. In regard to this clone: Its target is not known.

The chain has TRBV28 and TRBJ1-1; no firm D call. Sequenced here: peripheral blood, sampled on day 0 of AZD1222 vaccination. This TCR was recovered from an adult in good health. In DNA form, the CDR3 reads TGTGCCAGCACTCAAACTACTACCACTGAAGCTTTCTTT. Protein sequence: CASTQTTTTEAFF.